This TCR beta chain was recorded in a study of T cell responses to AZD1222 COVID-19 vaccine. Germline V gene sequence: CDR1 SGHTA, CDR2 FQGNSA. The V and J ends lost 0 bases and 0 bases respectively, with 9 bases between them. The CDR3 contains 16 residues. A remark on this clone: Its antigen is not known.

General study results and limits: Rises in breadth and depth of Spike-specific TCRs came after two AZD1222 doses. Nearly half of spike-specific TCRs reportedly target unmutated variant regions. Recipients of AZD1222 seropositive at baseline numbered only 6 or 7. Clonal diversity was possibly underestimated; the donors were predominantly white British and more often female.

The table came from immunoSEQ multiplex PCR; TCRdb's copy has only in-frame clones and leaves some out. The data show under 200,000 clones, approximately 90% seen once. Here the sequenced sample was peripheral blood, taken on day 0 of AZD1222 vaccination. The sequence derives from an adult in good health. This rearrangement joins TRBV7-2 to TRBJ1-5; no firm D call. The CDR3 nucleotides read TGTGCCAGCAGCTTAGCGTTCAGTTATAGCAATCAGCCCCAGCATTTT. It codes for CASSLAFSYSNQPQHF.